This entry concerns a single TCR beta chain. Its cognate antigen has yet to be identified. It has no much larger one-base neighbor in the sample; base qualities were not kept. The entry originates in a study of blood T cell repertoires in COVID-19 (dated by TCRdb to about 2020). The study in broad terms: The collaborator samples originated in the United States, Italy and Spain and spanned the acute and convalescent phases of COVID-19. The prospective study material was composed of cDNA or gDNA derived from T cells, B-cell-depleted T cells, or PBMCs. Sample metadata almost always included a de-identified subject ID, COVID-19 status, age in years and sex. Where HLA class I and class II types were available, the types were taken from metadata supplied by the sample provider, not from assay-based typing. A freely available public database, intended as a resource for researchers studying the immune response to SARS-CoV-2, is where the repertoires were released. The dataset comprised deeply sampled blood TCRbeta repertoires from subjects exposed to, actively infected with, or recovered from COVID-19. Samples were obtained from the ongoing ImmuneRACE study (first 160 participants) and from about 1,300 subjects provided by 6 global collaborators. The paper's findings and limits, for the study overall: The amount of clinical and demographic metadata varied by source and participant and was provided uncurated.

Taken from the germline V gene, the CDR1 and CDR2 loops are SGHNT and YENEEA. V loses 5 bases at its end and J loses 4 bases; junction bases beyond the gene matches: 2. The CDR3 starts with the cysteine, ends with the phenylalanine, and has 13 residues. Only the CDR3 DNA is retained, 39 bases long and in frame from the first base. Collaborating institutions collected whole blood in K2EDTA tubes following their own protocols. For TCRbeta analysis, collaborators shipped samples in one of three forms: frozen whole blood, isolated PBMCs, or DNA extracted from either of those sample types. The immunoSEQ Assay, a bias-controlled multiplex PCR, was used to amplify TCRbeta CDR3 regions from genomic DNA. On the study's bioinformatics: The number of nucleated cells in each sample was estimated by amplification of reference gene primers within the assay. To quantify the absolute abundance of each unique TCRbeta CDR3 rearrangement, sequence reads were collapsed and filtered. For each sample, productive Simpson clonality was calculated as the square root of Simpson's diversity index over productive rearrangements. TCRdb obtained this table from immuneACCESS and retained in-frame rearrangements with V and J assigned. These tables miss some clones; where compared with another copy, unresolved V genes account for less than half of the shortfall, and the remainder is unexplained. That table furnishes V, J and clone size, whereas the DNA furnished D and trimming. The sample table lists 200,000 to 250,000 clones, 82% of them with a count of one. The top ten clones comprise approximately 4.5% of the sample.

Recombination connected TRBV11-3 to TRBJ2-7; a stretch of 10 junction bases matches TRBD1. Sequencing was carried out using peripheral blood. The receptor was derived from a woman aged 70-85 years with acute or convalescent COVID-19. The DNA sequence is TGTGCCAGCAGCCCGGGACAGGGGTACGAGCAGTACTTC. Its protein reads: CASSPGQGYEQYF.